These 25 T cell receptor beta chains were sequenced from one sample in a study of blood T cell repertoires in COVID-19. Only in-frame clones appear in the TCRdb table, and some are missing; sequencing was by immunoSEQ multiplex PCR. The sample yields around 270,000 clones, roughly 85% seen once. The source material was PBMCs or T cells enriched from blood (not recorded which). The receptor set was obtained from a woman in her thirties who had recovered from COVID-19.

The J gene is TRBJ2-3, the V gene TRBV28; D may be TRBD1 (5 bases). Germline V gene lookup returns CDR1 MDHEN and CDR2 SYDVKM. Trimming pared 2 bases from V and 0 bases from J, leaving 15 bases between. This CDR3 comprises 17 residues. CDR3 amino acids: CASSLVFGAVSTDTQYF. CDR3 sequence (DNA): TGTGCCAGCAGTTTAGTGTTTGGGGCGGTTAGCACAGATACGCAGTATTTT.

V usage is TRBV6-5 and J usage is TRBJ2-7, with 10 bases identical to TRBD2. The germline V gene has CDR1 MNHEY and CDR2 SVGAGI. The V and J ends lost 7 bases and 2 bases, in that order; junction bases with no gene match: 2. CDR3 length: 13 residues. DNA for the CDR3: TGTGCCAGCAATCTAGCGGGAGCCTACGAGCAGTACTTC. It encodes CASNLAGAYEQYF.

The rearrangement uses TRBV28 and TRBJ1-6; D gene uncertain. The germline gives CDR1 MDHEN, CDR2 SYDVKM. This CDR3 is 18 amino acids long. Trimming cost V 2 bases and J 0 bases, with 14 bases left between them. The CDR3 reads CASSLGASGSSYNSPLHF. The CDR3 DNA reads TGTGCCAGCAGTTTAGGTGCCTCTGGGAGCTCCTATAATTCACCCCTCCACTTT.

This clone was seen just once. This rearrangement joins TRBV11-2 to TRBJ1-6, with 7 bases fitting TRBD1. Trimming took 4 bases from V and 10 from J; bases not matched to a gene: 7. Germline V lookup: CDR1 SGHAT, CDR2 FQNNGV. The CDR3 has 14 residues. The CDR3 DNA reads TGTGCCAGCAGCTCCGTACAGGGGCGATCACCCCTCCACTTT. Protein sequence: CASSSVQGRSPLHF.

This chain uses TRBV5-1 with TRBJ2-5; D perhaps matches TRBD2 (6 bases). V was trimmed by 4 bases and J by 1 base, leaving 14 bases between them. The CDR3 totals 15 residues. CDR1 is SGHRS and CDR2 is YFSETQ in the germline V gene. The CDR3 coding sequence is TGCGCCAGCAGCCCCGGAGGGGATATCCAAGAGACCCAGTACTTC. This translates into CASSPGGDIQETQYF.

This chain uses TRBV6-5 with TRBJ1-3, with a possible D match to TRBD1 (5 bases). Between the trimmed V and J ends, which lost 7 bases and 3 bases, there was a span of 10 bases. The CDR3 has 13 residues. The germline V gene has CDR1 MNHEY and CDR2 SVGAGI. The CDR3 nucleotides read TGTGCCAGCATCAGGGTTCGTGGAAACACCATATATTTT. Its translation: CASIRVRGNTIYF.

This clone was seen a few times. The J gene is TRBJ1-1, the V gene TRBV5-1; D is undetermined. The CDR3 runs to 12 residues. V shed 2 bases and J shed 8 bases, with 10 bases lying between them. CDR1 is SGHRS and CDR2 is YFSETQ in the germline V gene. CDR3 DNA sequence: TGCGCCAGCAGCTTCGAGTCCTCCGAAGCTTTCTTT. This sequence encodes CASSFESSEAFF.

The genes are TRBV18 and TRBJ1-5, with 7 nucleotides matching TRBD1. Trimming cost V 3 bases and J 4 bases; bases outside gene matches: 6. The CDR3 loop spans 15 amino acids. The germline CDR1 and CDR2 sequences are KGHSH and LQKENI. CDR3 region: CASSPLGQANQPQHF. CDR3 nucleotides: TGTGCCAGCTCACCCCTTGGACAGGCTAATCAGCCCCAGCATTTT. Full variable domain (missing parts from reference TRBV18 and TRBJ1-5): NAGVMQNPRHLVRRRGQEARLRCSPMKGHSHVYWYRQLPEEGLKFMVYLQKENIIDESGMPKERFSAEFPKEGPSILRIQQVVRGDSAAYFCASSPLGQANQPQHFGDGTRLSIL.

The rearrangement uses TRBV5-6 and TRBJ1-1; TRBD1 matches 7 bases. Unmatched junction bases numbered 6, after V lost 2 bases and J lost 5 bases. CDR3 length: 14 amino acids. Germline assignment: CDR1 SGHDT and CDR2 YYEEEE. The CDR3 here is CASSFPSTGTEAFF. CDR3 sequence (DNA): TGTGCCAGCAGCTTTCCCTCGACAGGGACTGAAGCTTTCTTT.

This clone was observed a handful of times. The chain couples TRBV28 to TRBJ1-2; TRBD1 might be the D (5 bases). V dropped 6 bases and J dropped 4 bases, with 15 bases sitting between them. This CDR3 has 14 amino acids. Germline loops: CDR1 MDHEN, CDR2 SYDVKM. The CDR3, as DNA: TGTGCCAGCAGAACCTCTTCGGGGGTCTATGGCTACACCTTC. Its protein is CASRTSSGVYGYTF.

This chain uses TRBV28 with TRBJ1-5, with 8 bases matching TRBD1. CDR1 is MDHEN and CDR2 is SYDVKM in the germline V gene. V dropped 6 bases and J dropped 6; count of bases not matched to a gene: 13. The CDR3 loop spans 16 amino acids. This chain's CDR3 is CASRTGRRGPGQPQHF. CDR3 nucleotides: TGTGCCAGCAGAACTGGTCGCAGGGGGCCGGGTCAGCCCCAGCATTTT.

The genes are TRBV19 and TRBJ1-4; D may be TRBD1 (5 bases). Germline V lookup: CDR1 LNHDA, CDR2 SQIVND (reference sequence). The CDR3 has 17 amino acids. With 3 bases removed from V and 0 bases from J, the gap between germline ends came to 14 bases. The CDR3 spells CASSIFMPGATNEKLFF. The CDR3 bases are TGTGCCAGTAGTATCTTCATGCCGGGGGCAACTAATGAAAAACTGTTTTTT.

This chain joins TRBV5-8 and TRBJ2-7; 7 nucleotides align to TRBD1. Germline V gene lookup returns CDR1 SGHTS and CDR2 YDEGEE. With V trimmed by 4 bases and J by 3 bases, 4 bases remained unmatched. This CDR3 is 13 amino acids long. CDR3 nucleotide sequence: TGTGCCAGCAGCCTGGGACAGAACTACGAGCAGTACTTC. As protein: CASSLGQNYEQYF.

This chain uses TRBV3-1 (or the pseudogene TRBV3-2) with TRBJ2-7, with D maybe TRBD1 (6 bases). The CDR3 covers 13 residues. Germline V gene sequence: CDR1 LGHDT, CDR2 YNNKEL (reference sequence). V lost 1 base to trimming and J lost 5 bases, with 9 bases between them. The CDR3 bases are TGTGCCAGCAGCCAAGGGACAGCAAACGAGCAGTACTTC. This codes for CASSQGTANEQYF.

This CDR3 is CATEPTGGLTDTQYF. In nucleotides, the CDR3 is TGTGCCACCGAACCGACAGGGGGCTTAACAGATACGCAGTATTTT. The chain joins TRBV10-3 to TRBJ2-3, with 10 bases identical to TRBD1. The CDR3 has 15 residues. The germline V gene encodes CDR1 ENHRY and CDR2 SYGVKD. Germline trimming cut 10 bases from V and 3 bases from J; bases unmatched to any gene: 10.

The chain is built from TRBV19 and TRBJ2-1; 9 bases agree with TRBD2. Germline loops: CDR1 LNHDA, CDR2 SQIVND (reference sequence). The CDR3 has 14 residues. Losses at the gene ends were 8 bases for V and 10 bases for J; bases not matched to a gene: 12. The CDR3 region has the DNA TGTGCCAGTGCCACTAGCGGGTCCCTCAGGGAGCAGTTCTTC. Protein sequence: CASATSGSLREQFF.

This clone was counted between two and nine times. The chain recombines TRBV2 with TRBJ1-3, with D perhaps matching TRBD1 (6 bases). Looked up from germline, CDR1 is SNHLY and CDR2 is FYNNEI. The CDR3 sequence is 13 residues long. Trimming shortened V by 10 bases and J by 3 bases, and 13 bases separated the two germline ends. The CDR3: CATLGQIGNTIYF. The DNA of the CDR3 is TGTGCCACCCTTGGACAGATTGGAAACACCATATATTTT.

The rearrangement links TRBV3-1 (or the pseudogene TRBV3-2) to TRBJ1-4, with D unclear. The CDR3 sequence is 14 residues long. CDR1 is LGHDT, CDR2 YNNKEL, per germline (reference sequence). V dropped 0 bases and J dropped 14 bases, with 16 bases sitting between them. CDR3 sequence (DNA): TGTGCCAGCAGCCAAGATTTGATAAAGGGAGGCCTGTTTTTT. This encodes CASSQDLIKGGLFF.

The genes are TRBV2 and TRBJ1-2, with D possibly being TRBD1 (6 bases). CDR1 and CDR2 from the germline V gene are SNHLY and FYNNEI. The CDR3 runs to 15 residues. V was cut by 5 bases and J by 4 bases, with 17 bases left in between. The CDR3 protein is CASSPDSLEIYGYTF. The CDR3 region has the DNA TGTGCCAGCAGTCCGGACAGTCTAGAGATCTATGGCTACACCTTC. The full variable domain, with the rest looked up from reference TRBV2 and TRBJ1-2, is EPEVTQTPSHQVTQMGQEVILRCVPISNHLYFYWYRQILGQKVEFLVSFYNNEISEKSEIFDDQFSVERPDGSNFTLKIRSTKLEDSAMYFCASSPDSLEIYGYTFGSGTRLTVV.

The chain joins TRBV3-1 (or the pseudogene TRBV3-2) to TRBJ1-1, with D maybe TRBD1 (6 bases). The germline gives CDR1 LGHDT, CDR2 YNNKEL (reference sequence). The CDR3 is 14 residues long. V lost 5 bases and J 4 bases, leaving 14 bases between the germline ends. CDR3 nucleotides: TGTGCCAGCAGCGAACAGGGAAGAATCACTGAAGCTTTCTTT. Its protein is CASSEQGRITEAFF.

The chain carries TRBV5-1 and TRBJ1-4, with D tentatively TRBD1 (6 bases). Germline loops: CDR1 SGHRS, CDR2 YFSETQ. The CDR3 spans 14 residues. With 0 bases removed from V and 5 bases from J, the gap between germline ends came to 8 bases. The chain's CDR3 is CASSLGTANEKLFF. The DNA of the CDR3 is TGCGCCAGCAGCTTGGGGACAGCCAATGAAAAACTGTTTTTT. Variable domain in full (rest from reference TRBV5-1 and TRBJ1-4): KAGVTQTPRYLIKTRGQQVTLSCSPISGHRSVSWYQQTPGQGLQFLFEYFSETQRNKGNFPGRFSGRQFSNSRSEMNVSTLELGDSALYLCASSLGTANEKLFFGSGTQLSVL.

J is TRBJ1-2 and V is TRBV19, with D maybe TRBD1 (5 bases). The CDR3 runs 15 residues. Trimming removed 6 bases at V and 4 bases at J, with 18 bases between. Germline CDR1 is LNHDA and CDR2 is SQIVND (reference sequence). The CDR3 sequence is CASRRTPRTLYGYTF. The CDR3 DNA sequence: TGTGCCAGTAGAAGAACCCCGCGGACACTCTATGGCTACACCTTC.

V gene TRBV3-1 (or the pseudogene TRBV3-2) combines with J gene TRBJ1-3; D is undetermined. The length of the CDR3 is 16 residues. From germline, CDR1 is LGHDT and CDR2 YNNKEL (reference sequence). V lost 4 bases, J lost 0 bases, and 13 bases lay in between. The CDR3 DNA is TGTGCCAGCAGCCCCACACAGAGAATCTCTGGAAACACCATATATTTT. Encoded protein: CASSPTQRISGNTIYF.

V and J are TRBV2 and TRBJ2-1; 12 bases agree with TRBD2. CDR1 and CDR2 from the germline V gene are SNHLY and FYNNEI. V shed 10 bases, J shed 8 bases, and the junction held 12 bases outside the gene matches. The CDR3 is 15 residues long. The CDR3 sequence is CATGDRTSGVDEQFF. The CDR3 nucleotides read TGTGCCACAGGAGACAGGACTAGCGGGGTCGATGAGCAGTTCTTC.

This sequence joins TRBV11-3 and TRBJ2-2; 9 bases are shared with TRBD1. Germline V CDR1 and CDR2: SGHNT, YENEEA. With 3 bases clipped from V and 4 bases from J, the junction kept 9 bases outside the gene matches. The CDR3 totals 17 residues. CDR3 region: CASSLGSRTGVTGELFF. In DNA form, the CDR3 reads TGTGCCAGCAGCTTGGGTTCCAGGACAGGGGTCACCGGGGAGCTGTTTTTT. Combining the CDR3 with reference TRBV11-3 and TRBJ2-2 gives the whole variable domain EAGVVQSPRYKIIEKKQPVAFWCNPISGHNTLYWYLQNLGQGPELLIRYENEEAVDDSQLPKDRFSAERLKGVDSTLKIQPAELGDSAVYLCASSLGSRTGVTGELFFGEGSRLTVL.